The entry below gives a single T cell receptor (beta chain) sequence along with its context. Every one of the patients relapsed after autologous stem cell transplantation (brentuximab vedotin exposure was variable). This sample was included in a study of PD-1 blockade in classical Hodgkin lymphoma. Using immunoSEQ multiplex PCR, the repertoire was profiled, and TCRdb retains in-frame clones only, with some absent. The repertoire holds roughly 56,000 clones, with around nine tenths as singletons. The CDR3 is 14 amino acids. Trimming left V 0 bases short and J 2 bases short, with 4 bases between. CDR1 MNHEY and CDR2 SVGAGI come from the germline V gene.

The chain carries TRBV6-5 and TRBJ2-2; the D is unclear. This TCR derives from a human donor with classical Hodgkin lymphoma. The sequences come from peripheral blood mononuclear cells (PBMCs), collected before the second cycle of nivolumab. CDR3 nucleotide sequence: TGTGCCAGCAGTTACTCTAGAAACACCGGGGAGCTGTTTTTT. It encodes CASSYSRNTGELFF.